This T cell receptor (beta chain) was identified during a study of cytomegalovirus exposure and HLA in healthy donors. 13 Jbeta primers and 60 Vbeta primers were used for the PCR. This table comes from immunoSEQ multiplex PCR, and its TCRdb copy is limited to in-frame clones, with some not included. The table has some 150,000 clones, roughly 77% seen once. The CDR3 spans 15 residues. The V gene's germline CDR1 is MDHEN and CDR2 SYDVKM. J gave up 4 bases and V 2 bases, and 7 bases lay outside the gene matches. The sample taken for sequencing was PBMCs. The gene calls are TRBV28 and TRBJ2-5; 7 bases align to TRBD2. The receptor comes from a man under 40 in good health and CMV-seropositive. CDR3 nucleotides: TGTGCCAGCAGTTTACCCGACGGGGGGTCAGAGACCCAGTACTTC. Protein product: CASSLPDGGSETQYF.